These T cell receptor beta chains were read from a single sample in a study of cytomegalovirus exposure and HLA in healthy donors. Sequenced by immunoSEQ multiplex PCR; TCRdb stores in-frame clones only, minus some. Across about 40,000 clones, the top ten clones capture roughly 1.8% of the sample. Sample: PBMCs. The receptor set was obtained from a woman aged 30 to 39 in good health and CMV-seronegative. CDR3s include the opening cysteine and the closing phenylalanine or tryptophan. The order of the fields is CDR3 protein, CDR3 DNA, D gene, V gene, J gene. D genes are given only for firm matches.

cdr3_aa: CAWSNRQGFYEQYF; cdr3_nt: TGTGCCTGGAGTAACCGACAGGGATTCTACGAGCAGTACTTC; d_call: TRBD1; v_call: TRBV30; j_call: TRBJ2-7
cdr3_aa: CASSPGKPREQYF; cdr3_nt: TGTGCCAGCAGTCCCGGCAAACCGAGGGAGCAGTACTTC; d_call: NA; v_call: TRBV27; j_call: TRBJ2-7
cdr3_aa: CASSLIPGWDGYTF; cdr3_nt: TGCGCCAGCAGCTTGATTCCAGGGTGGGATGGCTACACCTTC; d_call: NA; v_call: TRBV5-1; j_call: TRBJ1-2
cdr3_aa: CASSPITGGYEQYF; cdr3_nt: TGTGCCAGCAGCCCAATCACAGGGGGCTACGAGCAGTACTTC; d_call: TRBD1; v_call: TRBV27; j_call: TRBJ2-7
cdr3_aa: CASTLQGANQPQHF; cdr3_nt: TGTGCCAGCACCTTACAGGGGGCGAATCAGCCCCAGCATTTT; d_call: TRBD1; v_call: TRBV6-1; j_call: TRBJ1-5
cdr3_aa: CASSPLGGYGYTF; cdr3_nt: TGTGCCAGCAGTCCCCTGGGGGGCTATGGCTACACCTTC; d_call: NA; v_call: TRBV27; j_call: TRBJ1-2
cdr3_aa: CASSLTASAYEQYF; cdr3_nt: TGTGCCAGCAGCTTAACGGCCAGCGCCTACGAGCAGTACTTC; d_call: NA; v_call: TRBV7-2; j_call: TRBJ2-7
cdr3_aa: CASSGDRGPIYGYTF; cdr3_nt: TGTGCCAGCAGTGGCGACAGGGGGCCTATCTATGGCTACACCTTC; d_call: TRBD1; v_call: TRBV2; j_call: TRBJ1-2
cdr3_aa: CAWDQDTEAFF; cdr3_nt: TGTGCCTGGGATCAGGACACTGAAGCTTTCTTT; d_call: NA; v_call: TRBV30; j_call: TRBJ1-1
cdr3_aa: CAISGQGAREQYF; cdr3_nt: TGTGCCATCAGCGGACAGGGGGCGCGCGAGCAGTACTTC; d_call: TRBD1; v_call: TRBV10-3; j_call: TRBJ2-7
cdr3_aa: CSVGQNNQPQHF; cdr3_nt: TGCAGCGTTGGACAGAACAATCAGCCCCAGCATTTT; d_call: NA; v_call: TRBV29-1; j_call: TRBJ1-5
cdr3_aa: CASSEDLNTEAFF; cdr3_nt: TGTGCCAGCAGCGAGGACTTGAACACTGAAGCTTTCTTT; d_call: NA; v_call: TRBV9; j_call: TRBJ1-1
cdr3_aa: CASSHGQGREQYF; cdr3_nt: TGTGCCAGCAGCCACGGGCAGGGGCGCGAGCAGTACTTC; d_call: NA; v_call: TRBV6-6; j_call: TRBJ2-7
cdr3_aa: CASSKTSGNNLNTGELFF; cdr3_nt: TGTGCCAGCAGCAAAACTAGCGGGAATAACCTGAACACCGGGGAGCTGTTTTTT; d_call: TRBD2; v_call: TRBV9; j_call: TRBJ2-2
cdr3_aa: CATSRDKPSGFYEQYF; cdr3_nt: TGTGCCACCAGCAGAGATAAGCCTAGCGGGTTCTACGAGCAGTACTTC; d_call: TRBD2; v_call: TRBV15; j_call: TRBJ2-7
cdr3_aa: CSVAYLGQGGTEAFF; cdr3_nt: TGCAGCGTTGCCTATTTAGGACAGGGCGGCACTGAAGCTTTCTTT; d_call: TRBD1; v_call: TRBV29-1; j_call: TRBJ1-1
cdr3_aa: CASSMTGLRANYGYTF; cdr3_nt: TGTGCCAGTAGTATGACAGGATTACGAGCTAACTATGGCTACACCTTC; d_call: NA; v_call: TRBV19; j_call: TRBJ1-2
cdr3_aa: CASSPRLQEKLFF; cdr3_nt: TGTGCCAGCTCACCTCGTCTTCAGGAAAAACTGTTTTTT; d_call: NA; v_call: TRBV18; j_call: TRBJ1-4
cdr3_aa: CASSYAGTSPYEQYF; cdr3_nt: TGTGCCAGCAGTTACGCCGGGACTAGCCCTTACGAGCAGTACTTC; d_call: TRBD2; v_call: TRBV6-5; j_call: TRBJ2-7
cdr3_aa: CASSQDPTSRDIQYF; cdr3_nt: TGCGCCAGCAGCCAAGATCCGACTAGCAGGGACATTCAGTACTTC; d_call: TRBD2; v_call: TRBV4-3; j_call: TRBJ2-4
cdr3_aa: CASSYSKSQPQHF; cdr3_nt: TGTGCCAGCAGTTACTCGAAAAGCCAGCCCCAGCATTTT; d_call: NA; v_call: TRBV6-5; j_call: TRBJ1-5
cdr3_aa: CASSPLLTGGNTEAFF; cdr3_nt: TGTGCCAGCTCACCACTTTTAACAGGGGGGAACACTGAAGCTTTCTTT; d_call: TRBD1; v_call: TRBV18; j_call: TRBJ1-1
cdr3_aa: CASKSGGRYEQYF; cdr3_nt: TGTGCCAGCAAATCAGGGGGCAGGTACGAGCAGTACTTC; d_call: TRBD1; v_call: TRBV5-4; j_call: TRBJ2-7
cdr3_aa: CASSSGRLATNEKLFF; cdr3_nt: TGCGCCAGCAGCTCAGGGAGGCTTGCAACTAATGAAAAACTGTTTTTT; d_call: NA; v_call: TRBV5-1; j_call: TRBJ1-4
cdr3_aa: CASSQDGLYNEQFF; cdr3_nt: TGTGCCAGCAGCCAAGATGGGCTTTACAATGAGCAGTTCTTC; d_call: NA; v_call: TRBV4-2; j_call: TRBJ2-1
cdr3_aa: CAWSASGRRTTEAFF; cdr3_nt: TGTGCCTGGAGTGCATCGGGCAGGAGGACCACTGAAGCTTTCTTT; d_call: NA; v_call: TRBV30; j_call: TRBJ1-1
cdr3_aa: CAWSVYSYEQYF; cdr3_nt: TGTGCCTGGAGTGTGTACTCCTACGAGCAGTACTTC; d_call: NA; v_call: TRBV30; j_call: TRBJ2-7
cdr3_aa: CASRHRGGTYEQYF; cdr3_nt: TGTGCCAGCAGGCACCGGGGGGGAACCTACGAGCAGTACTTC; d_call: TRBD2; v_call: TRBV6-5; j_call: TRBJ2-7
cdr3_aa: CASSPLGTGSQETQYF; cdr3_nt: TGTGCCAGCTCACCCCTCGGGACAGGGTCTCAAGAGACCCAGTACTTC; d_call: TRBD1; v_call: TRBV18; j_call: TRBJ2-5
cdr3_aa: CASSLETSAQYF; cdr3_nt: TGTGCCAGCAGCTTAGAGACTTCCGCCCAGTACTTC; d_call: NA; v_call: TRBV7-9; j_call: TRBJ2-5
cdr3_aa: CASRRGGTRLDTQYF; cdr3_nt: TGTGCCAGCAGGAGGGGGGGGACTAGACTCGATACGCAGTATTTT; d_call: TRBD2; v_call: TRBV6-5; j_call: TRBJ2-3
cdr3_aa: CASRGPILTDTQYF; cdr3_nt: TGTGCCAGTAGGGGGCCCATCCTCACAGATACGCAGTATTTT; d_call: NA; v_call: TRBV19; j_call: TRBJ2-3
cdr3_aa: CASTTDRGRNSPLHF; cdr3_nt: TGTGCCAGCACTACGGACAGGGGACGTAATTCACCCCTCCACTTT; d_call: TRBD1; v_call: TRBV6-5; j_call: TRBJ1-6
cdr3_aa: CASSQGDGGANVLTF; cdr3_nt: TGTGCCAGCAGCCAAGGGGATGGTGGGGCCAACGTCCTGACTTTC; d_call: NA; v_call: TRBV6-1; j_call: TRBJ2-6
cdr3_aa: CASSSTAYGYTF; cdr3_nt: TGCGCCAGCAGCTCGACAGCTTATGGCTACACCTTC; d_call: NA; v_call: TRBV4-3; j_call: TRBJ1-2
cdr3_aa: CAWSLLAGRGTDTQYF; cdr3_nt: TGTGCCTGGAGTCTTCTTGCGGGGCGGGGAACAGATACGCAGTATTTT; d_call: NA; v_call: TRBV30; j_call: TRBJ2-3
cdr3_aa: CASSLALRQPQHF; cdr3_nt: TGTGCCAGCAGCTTAGCGCTTCGGCAGCCCCAGCATTTT; d_call: NA; v_call: TRBV7-6; j_call: TRBJ1-5
cdr3_aa: CAGTGTLVVNTEAFF; cdr3_nt: TGTGCCGGGACCGGGACTCTGGTTGTGAACACTGAAGCTTTCTTT; d_call: NA; v_call: TRBV30; j_call: TRBJ1-1
cdr3_aa: CASSEGRTGGGGYTF; cdr3_nt: TGTGCCAGCAGTGAAGGCCGGACAGGGGGGGGTGGCTACACCTTC; d_call: TRBD1; v_call: TRBV6-1; j_call: TRBJ1-2
cdr3_aa: CASSAARDTGELFF; cdr3_nt: TGTGCCAGCAGCGCCGCGCGGGACACCGGGGAGCTGTTTTTT; d_call: NA; v_call: TRBV6-4; j_call: TRBJ2-2
cdr3_aa: CASSRTGDGYTF; cdr3_nt: TGTGCCAGCAGTCGGACAGGGGATGGCTACACCTTC; d_call: TRBD1; v_call: TRBV28; j_call: TRBJ1-2
cdr3_aa: CASSPPVSYRQAEAFF; cdr3_nt: TGTGCCAGCTCACCACCGGTATCTTATAGACAGGCGGAAGCTTTCTTT; d_call: NA; v_call: TRBV18; j_call: TRBJ1-1
cdr3_aa: CASSKPGLAGNLNEQFF; cdr3_nt: TGTGCCAGCAGCAAGCCGGGACTAGCGGGGAATCTGAATGAGCAGTTCTTC; d_call: TRBD2; v_call: TRBV7-8; j_call: TRBJ2-1
cdr3_aa: CASSPGTGRYEQYF; cdr3_nt: TGTGCCAGCAGTCCCGGGACAGGTCGCTACGAGCAGTACTTC; d_call: TRBD1; v_call: TRBV6-5; j_call: TRBJ2-7
cdr3_aa: CASSRDRASTDTQYF; cdr3_nt: TGTGCCAGCAGCCGGGACAGAGCTAGCACAGATACGCAGTATTTT; d_call: TRBD1; v_call: TRBV7-9; j_call: TRBJ2-3
cdr3_aa: CASSILLREAVNEQFF; cdr3_nt: TGTGCCAGTAGTATCTTATTACGGGAGGCGGTGAATGAGCAGTTCTTC; d_call: TRBD2; v_call: TRBV19; j_call: TRBJ2-1
cdr3_aa: CASSVSGRWADTQYF; cdr3_nt: TGTGCCAGCAGCGTCAGCGGGAGGTGGGCAGATACGCAGTATTTT; d_call: TRBD2; v_call: TRBV27; j_call: TRBJ2-3
cdr3_aa: CASSFMTGKSYGYTF; cdr3_nt: TGTGCCAGCAGTTTCATGACAGGGAAGAGCTATGGCTACACCTTC; d_call: TRBD1; v_call: TRBV6-5; j_call: TRBJ1-2
cdr3_aa: CASTPSGTGGAEQYF; cdr3_nt: TGTGCCAGCACCCCTTCCGGTACAGGGGGCGCCGAGCAGTACTTC; d_call: TRBD1; v_call: TRBV28; j_call: TRBJ2-7
cdr3_aa: CASSRAGQGGYSEAFF; cdr3_nt: TGTGCCAGCAGCCGAGCCGGACAGGGGGGTTATTCTGAAGCTTTCTTT; d_call: TRBD1; v_call: TRBV13; j_call: TRBJ1-1
cdr3_aa: CASRLDSLNTEAFF; cdr3_nt: TGTGCCAGCAGGCTTGATAGTTTGAACACTGAAGCTTTCTTT; d_call: NA; v_call: TRBV5-4; j_call: TRBJ1-1
cdr3_aa: CASRRAGSYEQYF; cdr3_nt: TGTGCCAGCCGCCGCGCGGGCTCCTACGAGCAGTACTTC; d_call: NA; v_call: TRBV14; j_call: TRBJ2-7
cdr3_aa: CASSQTYRAEAFF; cdr3_nt: TGTGCCAGCAGCCAAACGTACAGAGCTGAAGCTTTCTTT; d_call: NA; v_call: TRBV14; j_call: TRBJ1-1
cdr3_aa: CASSLDTPRNQPQHF; cdr3_nt: TGTGCCAGCAGTTTGGACACGCCTAGGAATCAGCCCCAGCATTTT; d_call: NA; v_call: TRBV28; j_call: TRBJ1-5
cdr3_aa: CASSPAEGRVRVGAFF; cdr3_nt: TGTGCCAGCAGCCCGGCGGAAGGGCGGGTCCGGGTCGGAGCTTTCTTT; d_call: NA; v_call: TRBV11-3; j_call: TRBJ1-1
cdr3_aa: CAWTYRGRGDTQYF; cdr3_nt: TGTGCCTGGACTTATAGGGGCCGGGGGGATACGCAGTATTTT; d_call: NA; v_call: TRBV30; j_call: TRBJ2-3
cdr3_aa: CASSRSRTASGNTIYF; cdr3_nt: TGCGCCAGCAGCCGCTCAAGGACAGCTTCTGGAAACACCATATATTTT; d_call: NA; v_call: TRBV4-1; j_call: TRBJ1-3
cdr3_aa: CASKGAYEQYF; cdr3_nt: TGTGCCAGCAAAGGGGCCTACGAGCAGTACTTC; d_call: NA; v_call: TRBV27; j_call: TRBJ2-7